The 9 T cell receptor beta chains below all came from one sample that was sequenced in a study of blood T cell repertoires in COVID-19. The repertoire was sequenced with immunoSEQ multiplex PCR; TCRdb's copy has only in-frame clones and lacks some. Of around 72,000 clones in the sample, about 89% were seen once. Sequenced: peripheral blood. The receptors were gathered from a man aged 50-60 years with active COVID-19.

The chain has TRBV6-5 and TRBJ2-7, with 7 bases identical to TRBD1. The V gene's germline CDR1 is MNHEY and CDR2 SVGAGI. The J segment lost 6 bases and the V segment lost 4 bases, leaving 15 bases of the junction unmatched. The CDR3 loop spans 16 amino acids. In nucleotides, the CDR3 is TGTGCCAGCAGTTCCCGAGTGGACAGGATCTCAGGCGAGCAGTACTTC. Translation gives CASSSRVDRISGEQYF.

This clone was observed once. The CDR3 bases are TGCAGTGCTAGTGACGAGAGCTCCTACAATGAGCAGTTCTTC. Translating it yields CSASDESSYNEQFF. The chain couples TRBV20-1 to TRBJ2-1; D is uncertain. CDR3 length: 14 residues. The germline V gene encodes CDR1 DFQATT and CDR2 SNEGSKA (reference sequence). Trimming left V 3 bases short and J 0 bases short, with 9 bases between.

This chain joins TRBV5-1 and TRBJ2-7; 7 bases are shared with TRBD1. J was trimmed by 1 base and V by 4 bases; bases with no gene match: 8. This CDR3 region has 15 residues. CDR1 and CDR2 (germline): SGHRS, YFSETQ. Here the CDR3 DNA reads TGCGCCAGCAGCATGGACGGACAGGTTTCCTACGAGCAGTACTTC. It encodes CASSMDGQVSYEQYF.

The V call is TRBV9, the J call TRBJ1-2, with 9 nucleotides matching TRBD1. Trimming at V came to 0 bases and at J to 8 bases, leaving 5 bases not matched to a gene. CDR3 length equals 14 residues. The germline V gene has CDR1 SGDLS and CDR2 YYNGEE. CDR3 sequence: CASSVGTGVGGYTF. In DNA, the CDR3 is TGTGCCAGCAGCGTAGGGACAGGGGTAGGCGGCTACACCTTC. Full variable domain (outside the CDR3, taken from reference TRBV9 and TRBJ1-2): DSGVTQTPKHLITATGQRVTLRCSPRSGDLSVYWYQQSLDQGLQFLIQYYNGEERAKGNILERFSAQQFPDLHSELNLSSLELGDSALYFCASSVGTGVGGYTFGSGTRLTVV.

The chain couples TRBV7-2 to TRBJ2-1; D is perhaps TRBD1 (5 bases). This CDR3 is 14 amino acids long. V was pared by 1 base and J by 6 bases, with 10 bases between. Germline loops: CDR1 SGHTA, CDR2 FQGNSA. CDR3 nucleotides: TGTGCCAGCAGCTTAGGGGGCGACCTCAATGAGCAGTTCTTC. Its protein product is CASSLGGDLNEQFF.

J is TRBJ1-6 and V is TRBV28; D is unresolved. The V end lost 4 bases, the J end lost 10 bases, and 8 bases lay between the germline ends. Germline CDR1 MDHEN, CDR2 SYDVKM. The CDR3 is 12 amino acids. The CDR3 DNA follows: TGTGCCAGCAGTTACCCCCTATCACCCCTCCACTTT. As protein: CASSYPLSPLHF.

The chain couples TRBV21-1 to TRBJ2-7; the tabulated D call, TRBD2, remains unverified against the DNA. TRBV21-1 is a pseudogene. The CDR3 contains 14 residues. CDR3 nucleotides: TGTGCCAGCACCTCTACAAACTTAGCGGGAGTTGAGTACTTC. This codes for CASTSTNLAGVEYF.

V is TRBV7-2 and J is TRBJ2-7, with 9 bases identical to TRBD1. CDR1 SGHTA and CDR2 FQGNSA come from the germline V gene. This CDR3 has 16 residues. Trimming at V came to 3 bases and at J to 2 bases, leaving 8 bases not matched to a gene. The DNA of the CDR3 is TGTGCCAGCAGCTTCTATGGGGGGACAGGGACCTACGAGCAGTACTTC. Encoded protein: CASSFYGGTGTYEQYF.

The rearrangement links TRBV27 to TRBJ2-7; D may be TRBD1 (5 bases). The CDR3 extends over 15 amino acids. Trimming took 1 base from V and 1 from J, leaving 11 bases between them. CDR1 and CDR2 (germline): MNHEY, SMNVEV (reference sequence). CDR3 sequence reads: CASSLFLGHSYEQYF. The CDR3 DNA sequence: TGTGCCAGCAGTTTATTTTTGGGGCATTCCTACGAGCAGTACTTC.